This T cell receptor beta chain was profiled in a study of tissue T cells after allogeneic stem cell transplantation. Overall study findings and caveats: Motif-based clustering found tissue-specific repertoire signatures shared across patients, though few clones were shared. Alloreactivity or antigen specificity of tissue TCRs was not determined; some clones might be host cells.

This clone rates as large. What it recognizes is unknown. Profiled with immunoSEQ multiplex PCR; TCRdb holds only in-frame clones, not every one. Of about 10,000 clones in the sample, 60% were seen once. This specimen consisted of tissue from the jejunum, obtained at autopsy. The receptor was isolated from a woman aged 18 to 49 with breast cancer.

The CDR3 DNA reads TGTGCCAGCAGCTTGGCTAGCGGGGGGAACAATGAGCAGTTCTTC. It encodes CASSLASGGNNEQFF. This chain links TRBV5-4 with TRBJ2-1; 11 bases align to TRBD2. The V and J ends lost 0 bases and 5 bases, in that order; junction bases with no gene match: 1. The CDR3 extends over 15 amino acids. Germline CDR1 SGHNT, CDR2 YYREEE (reference sequence).